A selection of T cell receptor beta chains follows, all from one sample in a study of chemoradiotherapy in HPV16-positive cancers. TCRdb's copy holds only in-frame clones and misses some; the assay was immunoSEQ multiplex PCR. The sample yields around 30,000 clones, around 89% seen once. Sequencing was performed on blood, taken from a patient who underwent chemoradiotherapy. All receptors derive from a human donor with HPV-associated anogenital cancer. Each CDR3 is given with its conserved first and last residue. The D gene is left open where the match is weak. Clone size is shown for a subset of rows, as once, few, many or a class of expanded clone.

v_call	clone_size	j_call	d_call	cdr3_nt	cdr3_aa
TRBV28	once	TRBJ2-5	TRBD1	TGTGCCAGCAGCCGACTAACAGGGGGCGGGAAGACCCAGTACTTC	CASSRLTGGGKTQYF
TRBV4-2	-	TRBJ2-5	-	TGTGCCAGCAGCCAAGAAGGTGGTGAGACCCAGTACTTC	CASSQEGGETQYF
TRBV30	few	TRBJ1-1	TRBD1	TGTGCCTGGAACAGGGGGCTCGGGGAAGCTTTCTTT	CAWNRGLGEAFF
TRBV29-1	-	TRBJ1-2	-	TGCAGCGCCACAGCCCCCTATGGCTACACCTTC	CSATAPYGYTF
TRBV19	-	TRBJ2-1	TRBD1	TGTGCCAGTAGTATAGGTCGGGGGACAGGGGGGAATGAGCAGTTCTTC	CASSIGRGTGGNEQFF
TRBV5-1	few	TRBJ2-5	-	TGCGCCAGCAGCTTGGATTCGAACCAAGAGACCCAGTACTTC	CASSLDSNQETQYF
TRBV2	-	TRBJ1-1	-	TGTGCCAGGCAGGACGGCGCTGAAGCTTTCTTT	CARQDGAEAFF
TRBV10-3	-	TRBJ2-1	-	TGTGCCATCAATGCAAACGACAATGAGCAGTTCTTC	CAINANDNEQFF
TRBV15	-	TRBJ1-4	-	TGTGCCACCAGCAGAGGGGGGTTCGGGTCACCAACTAATGAAAAACTGTTTTTT	CATSRGGFGSPTNEKLFF
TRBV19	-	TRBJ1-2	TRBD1	TGTGCCAGTACCAGGACAGGCGGTGGAGGCTATGGCTACACCTTC	CASTRTGGGGYGYTF
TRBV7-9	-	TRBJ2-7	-	TGCGCCAGCAGCCAAGCTCAATCGGGCCAGCAGTACTTC	CASSQAQSGQQYF
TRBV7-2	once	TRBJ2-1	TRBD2	TGTGCCAGCAGCTTAGACGGACTAGCGGGAGGAAAGAATGAGCAGTTCTTC	CASSLDGLAGGKNEQFF
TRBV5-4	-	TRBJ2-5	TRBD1	TGTGCCAGCAGCTTGGTAGGGGGGACAGGGGGCTTCAAGACCCAGTACTTC	CASSLVGGTGGFKTQYF
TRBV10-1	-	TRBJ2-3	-	TGCGCCAGCAGTGACCCACTAGCTACCACAGATACGCAGTATTTT	CASSDPLATTDTQYF
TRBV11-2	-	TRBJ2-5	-	TGTGCCAGCAGCGTGGGCCATGGGGAGACCCAGTACTTC	CASSVGHGETQYF
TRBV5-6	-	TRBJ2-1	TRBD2	TGTGCCAGCAGCCGAGGACTAGCGGTCGGAGGGGAGCAGTTCTTC	CASSRGLAVGGEQFF
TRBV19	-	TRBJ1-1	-	TGTGCCAGTAAGTCAGGAGGAGGTCGGGACACTGAAGCTTTCTTT	CASKSGGGRDTEAFF
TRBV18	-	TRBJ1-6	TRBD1	TGTGCCAGCTCGCGGGACAGTCGGAGGAGCTCCTATAATTCACCCCTCCACTTT	CASSRDSRRSSYNSPLHF
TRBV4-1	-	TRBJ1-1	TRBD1	TGCGCCAGCAGCCAGGATATGACAGGGTATAACACTGAAGCTTTCTTT	CASSQDMTGYNTEAFF
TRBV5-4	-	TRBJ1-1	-	TGTGCCAGCAGCTTGATGGCGGGCACTGAAGCTTTCTTT	CASSLMAGTEAFF